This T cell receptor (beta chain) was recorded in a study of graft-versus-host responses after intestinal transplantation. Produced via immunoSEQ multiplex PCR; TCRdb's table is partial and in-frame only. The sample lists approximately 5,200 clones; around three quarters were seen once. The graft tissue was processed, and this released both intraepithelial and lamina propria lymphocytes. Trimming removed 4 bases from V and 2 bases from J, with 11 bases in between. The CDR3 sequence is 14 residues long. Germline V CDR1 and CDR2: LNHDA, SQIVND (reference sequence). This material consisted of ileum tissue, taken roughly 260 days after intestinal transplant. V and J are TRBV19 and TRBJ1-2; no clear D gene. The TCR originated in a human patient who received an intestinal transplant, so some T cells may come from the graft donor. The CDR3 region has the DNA TGTGCCAGTAGTACAGCGGGCAGAAACTATGGCTACACCTTC. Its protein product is CASSTAGRNYGYTF.